A single sample is the source of the 2 T cell receptor beta chains below, sequenced in a study of blood T cell repertoires in COVID-19. Profiling relied on immunoSEQ multiplex PCR, and the TCRdb table lists in-frame clones only, not all of them. The table shows about 200,000 clones, with 65% to 90% occurring only once. Input material: peripheral blood. The receptors stem from a woman in her 70s with COVID-19, enrolled during active disease.

The genes are TRBV6-5 and TRBJ1-6, with 9 bases that match TRBD1. Per germline, CDR1 MNHEY and CDR2 SVGAGI. This CDR3 contains 15 residues. Trimming cost V 6 bases and J 9 bases; bases outside gene matches: 9. The CDR3, as DNA: TGTGCCAGCAGCGCCCGGGACAGGGTCTTTTCACCCCTCCACTTT. Its translation: CASSARDRVFSPLHF.

The chain has TRBV7-2 and TRBJ2-7; possibly TRBD1 for D (5 bases). Deletions cut 5 bases from V and 3 bases from J, with 17 bases between. The CDR3 spans 15 residues. Germline CDR1 and CDR2: SGHTA and FQGNSA. CDR3 nucleotide sequence: TGTGCCAGCAGCATACTTTACAGGTCTGGCTACGAGCAGTACTTC. This translates into CASSILYRSGYEQYF.